This is a list of T cell receptor beta chains from one sample in a study of T-cell memory formation after mild COVID-19. MiXCR was run by TCRdb on the 5' RACE reads, yielding one entry per CDR3 protein. The sample lists about 260,000 distinct CDR3 sequences; over 15% were seen once. Sequencing was performed on PBMCs or a T cell subset sorted from them (not recorded which). These receptors were collected from a man between 18 and 29 years old who had mild COVID-19 (a few samples of this study predate the infection). Cell type and time point are not known. CDR3s include the opening cysteine and the closing phenylalanine or tryptophan. D genes are given only for firm matches. Clone sizes are given selectively: once, few, many, or a class where the clone is expanded.

clone_size: NA
d_call: NA
cdr3_length: 15
v_call: TRBV12-3/TRBV12-4
j_call: TRBJ1-6
cdr3_nt: TGTGCCAGCAGTACTACTACGGGGGCCTATTCACCCCTCCACTTT
cdr3_aa: CASSTTTGAYSPLHF

clone_size: few
d_call: NA
cdr3_length: 12
v_call: TRBV29-1
j_call: TRBJ2-5
cdr3_nt: TGCAGCGTTGGCAGGGTGGGAGAGACCCAGTACTTC
cdr3_aa: CSVGRVGETQYF

clone_size: few
d_call: TRBD1
cdr3_length: 14
v_call: TRBV20-1
j_call: TRBJ1-2
cdr3_nt: TGCAGTGCTCTGTACGGACAGGGGACCTATGGCTACACCTTC
cdr3_aa: CSALYGQGTYGYTF

clone_size: NA
d_call: TRBD1
cdr3_length: 15
v_call: TRBV4-1
j_call: TRBJ1-6
cdr3_nt: TGCGCCAGCAGCCCGACAGGGGCCTATAATTCACCCCTCCACTTT
cdr3_aa: CASSPTGAYNSPLHF

clone_size: NA
d_call: NA
cdr3_length: 14
v_call: TRBV5-1
j_call: TRBJ1-2
cdr3_nt: TGCGCCAGCAGCTTGGGTCGTGGGGAAGGTGGCTACACCTTC
cdr3_aa: CASSLGRGEGGYTF

clone_size: few
d_call: TRBD2
cdr3_length: 14
v_call: TRBV7-9
j_call: TRBJ2-1
cdr3_nt: TGTGCCAGCAGCTTAGCGGTCCCAGCGGGGGATCGGTTCTTC
cdr3_aa: CASSLAVPAGDRFF

clone_size: NA
d_call: TRBD1
cdr3_length: 15
v_call: TRBV6-5
j_call: TRBJ2-1
cdr3_nt: TGTGCCAGCAGTTACGAAAGGGGGCTTTTCAATGAGCAGTTCTTC
cdr3_aa: CASSYERGLFNEQFF

clone_size: NA
d_call: NA
cdr3_length: 15
v_call: TRBV14
j_call: TRBJ2-7
cdr3_nt: TGTGCCAGCAGACTTGCACCGGCCGGGCCCTACGAGCAGTACTTC
cdr3_aa: CASRLAPAGPYEQYF

clone_size: NA
d_call: TRBD1
cdr3_length: 18
v_call: TRBV6-6
j_call: TRBJ2-6
cdr3_nt: TGTGCCAGCAGTTACACTCCGGGACAGCCCTCTGGGGCCAACGTCCTGACTTTC
cdr3_aa: CASSYTPGQPSGANVLTF

clone_size: NA
d_call: NA
cdr3_length: 14
v_call: TRBV4-2
j_call: TRBJ2-7
cdr3_nt: TGTGCCAGCAGCCCAGAAGGGGTACCCTACGAGCAGTACTTC
cdr3_aa: CASSPEGVPYEQYF

clone_size: NA
d_call: NA
cdr3_length: 14
v_call: TRBV5-1
j_call: TRBJ1-1
cdr3_nt: TGCGCCAGCAGCATACAGGGCTATCGCACTGAAGCTTTCTTT
cdr3_aa: CASSIQGYRTEAFF

clone_size: few
d_call: NA
cdr3_length: 12
v_call: TRBV20-1
j_call: TRBJ2-3
cdr3_nt: TGCAGTGCTCAGATCGGGGCAGATACGCAGTATTTT
cdr3_aa: CSAQIGADTQYF

clone_size: NA
d_call: TRBD1
cdr3_length: 14
v_call: TRBV5-1
j_call: TRBJ2-5
cdr3_nt: TGCGCCAGCAGCCCTTGGACAGGGGGAGAGACCCAGTACTTC
cdr3_aa: CASSPWTGGETQYF

clone_size: few
d_call: NA
cdr3_length: 16
v_call: TRBV20-1
j_call: TRBJ2-5
cdr3_nt: TGCAGTGCAACTAGCCACCAAGGGCGGACACAAGAGACCCAGTACTTC
cdr3_aa: CSATSHQGRTQETQYF

clone_size: few
d_call: NA
cdr3_length: 16
v_call: TRBV6-5
j_call: TRBJ2-3
cdr3_nt: TGTGCCAGCAGTTACTCGTTCGGGGCGGGCACAGATACGCAGTATTTT
cdr3_aa: CASSYSFGAGTDTQYF

clone_size: few
d_call: NA
cdr3_length: 14
v_call: TRBV15
j_call: TRBJ2-3
cdr3_nt: TGTGCCACCAGCGGGCGGCCTTGGGGTGATACGCAGTATTTT
cdr3_aa: CATSGRPWGDTQYF

clone_size: NA
d_call: NA
cdr3_length: 13
v_call: TRBV12-3/TRBV12-4
j_call: TRBJ2-7
cdr3_nt: TGTGCCAGCAGTCCTTCCTTCAGGTCCGAGCAGTACTTC
cdr3_aa: CASSPSFRSEQYF

clone_size: NA
d_call: TRBD1
cdr3_length: 18
v_call: TRBV12-3/TRBV12-4
j_call: TRBJ2-3
cdr3_nt: TGTGCCAGCAGGCCTAACTGGGGGACAGGGAAGTTAGAGGATACGCAGTATTTT
cdr3_aa: CASRPNWGTGKLEDTQYF

clone_size: NA
d_call: NA
cdr3_length: 14
v_call: TRBV5-6
j_call: TRBJ1-6
cdr3_nt: TGTGCCAGCAGCTACGACAGGCTGGGATCACCCCTCCACTTT
cdr3_aa: CASSYDRLGSPLHF

clone_size: few
d_call: NA
cdr3_length: 15
v_call: TRBV27
j_call: TRBJ2-5
cdr3_nt: TGTGCCAGCAGTGGGCTGGCGGGCGGGGCGGGGACCCAGTACTTC
cdr3_aa: CASSGLAGGAGTQYF

clone_size: NA
d_call: NA
cdr3_length: 13
v_call: TRBV20-1
j_call: TRBJ2-5
cdr3_nt: TGCAGTGCTAGAGATGATAGTCGCGAGACCCAGTACTTC
cdr3_aa: CSARDDSRETQYF

clone_size: NA
d_call: TRBD1
cdr3_length: 13
v_call: TRBV14
j_call: TRBJ2-3
cdr3_nt: TGTGCCAGCAGCCAAGATTGGCAGGGGGCGCAGTATTTT
cdr3_aa: CASSQDWQGAQYF

clone_size: many
d_call: NA
cdr3_length: 16
v_call: TRBV7-8
j_call: TRBJ2-3
cdr3_nt: TGTGCCAGCAGCTTAGGAGGGGCAGGGGGGACAGATACGCAGTATTTT
cdr3_aa: CASSLGGAGGTDTQYF

clone_size: few
d_call: TRBD2
cdr3_length: 17
v_call: TRBV4-1
j_call: TRBJ2-1
cdr3_nt: TGCGCCAGCAGCCGACCACCAGCGGGGGGGATCTACAATGAGCAGTTCTTC
cdr3_aa: CASSRPPAGGIYNEQFF

clone_size: NA
d_call: TRBD1
cdr3_length: 16
v_call: TRBV5-1
j_call: TRBJ2-2
cdr3_nt: TGCGCCAGCAGCTTGGCCCCAGGGGGAAATTCCGGGGAGCTGTTTTTT
cdr3_aa: CASSLAPGGNSGELFF

clone_size: few
d_call: TRBD1
cdr3_length: 15
v_call: TRBV7-2
j_call: TRBJ1-2
cdr3_nt: TGTGCCAGCAGCTCAAGGGACAGGCCTAACTATGGCTACACCTTC
cdr3_aa: CASSSRDRPNYGYTF

clone_size: NA
d_call: NA
cdr3_length: 14
v_call: TRBV11-2
j_call: TRBJ2-3
cdr3_nt: TGTGCCAGCAGCTCCTTCCGGGGGTCAGATACGCAGTATTTT
cdr3_aa: CASSSFRGSDTQYF